The TCR beta chain described here comes from a study of regulatory T cells in long-lasting Graves disease. Broader study findings: Fewer public clonotypes were shared by new patients (around 970) than by persistent patients (about 3,000). Persistent disease preferred TRBV28, TRBJ1-2 and TRBJ2-5; new disease, TRBV20-1 and TRBJ2-1.

Time point noted: newly diagnosed GD, antithyroid drugs for less than 3 months. TCR sequences were obtained from RNA taken from PBMCs. The CDR3 is 17 amino acids. Germline lookup yields CDR1 SQVTM and CDR2 ANQGSEA. Deletions cut 5 bases from V and 0 bases from J, with 22 bases between. Construction of the TCR beta libraries employed iRepertoire HTBI primers in conjunction with Arm-PCR of CDR3 regions. TCRdb analysed the multiplex PCR reads with MiXCR anew, one entry per CDR3 protein. The sample contains 350,000 to 500,000 distinct CDR3 sequences, roughly 15% of which appear only once. This clonotype was found many times. Its antigen is not known. The same data also contributed to another study, on T cells in Graves' hyperthyroidism and ophthalmopathy.

The chain recombines TRBV29-1 with TRBJ1-2; D may be TRBD1 (5 bases). Sequenced here: peripheral blood mononuclear cells (PBMCs), sampled at new diagnosis, from a patient treated with antithyroid drugs. This clonotype was sampled from a woman between 25 and 40 years old with Graves disease. This CDR3 is CSVNHPGPYLANYGYTF. DNA for the CDR3: TGCAGCGTTAACCACCCGGGACCGTACCTTGCTAACTATGGCTACACCTTC.